The clone carrying this T cell receptor (beta chain) has just a few counts. As yet, its antigen is unknown. This entry is derived from a study of regulatory T cells in long-lasting Graves disease. Whole-study findings and limits: Between persistent patients, about 2,500 public clonotypes were shared, exceeding the 966 shared between new patients. Favored gene segments in persistent disease were TRBV28, TRBJ1-2 and TRBJ2-5. TCR diversity was lower in persistent than newly diagnosed Graves' disease.

Both iRepertoire HTBI primers and Arm-PCR of CDR3 regions were used to build the TCR beta libraries. TCRdb reprocessed the multiplex PCR reads with MiXCR, giving one entry per CDR3 protein. The sample includes 400,000 to 550,000 distinct CDR3 sequences, more than 13% of them seen just once. Germline V gene lookup returns CDR1 DFQATT and CDR2 SNEGSKA (reference sequence). This CDR3 has 14 amino acids. Trimming cost V 3 bases and J 6 bases; bases outside gene matches: 5. As to time point: newly diagnosed GD, antithyroid drugs for less than 3 months. The TCR library was made from RNA that had been extracted from PBMCs in TRIzol. These data were likewise used in another study, on T cells in Graves' hyperthyroidism and ophthalmopathy. From that paper: Stable hyperthyroidism and ophthalmopathy were separated using 13 V-J signatures.

This material consisted of peripheral blood mononuclear cells (PBMCs), taken at new diagnosis, from a patient treated with antithyroid drugs. The receptor comes from a woman under 40 with Graves disease. The chain recombines TRBV20-1 with TRBJ2-1, with 10 bases matching TRBD2. For the CDR3, the DNA is TGCAGTGCTAGGGGCTCTAGCGGGAGCAATGAGCAGTTCTTC. Translation gives CSARGSSGSNEQFF.